Detailed here is one T cell receptor beta chain. Its matching antigen is unknown. The data were taken from a study of cytomegalovirus exposure and HLA in healthy donors. Study-wide background: Falling in the Caucasian-associated ancestry cluster were about four fifths of under 450 genotyped donors. Points from the study as a whole: There was a cluster of highly shared sequence variants that was likely a sequencing artifact. Later, TCR association rates were found to vary by HLA locus, highest for DRB1 and lowest for HLA-C.

Use of 60 Vbeta and 13 Jbeta primers characterized the PCR. Using immunoSEQ multiplex PCR, the repertoire was profiled, and TCRdb retains in-frame clones only, with some absent. The table has fewer than 200,000 clones, roughly 77% seen once. This clonotype was sampled from a woman under 30 in good health and CMV-seronegative. Sequencing used PBMCs.

The CDR3 DNA follows: TGTGCCAGCAGCCCCGGCGGGACAGCTAATGAAAAACTGTTTTTT. This gives the protein CASSPGGTANEKLFF. This sequence joins TRBV6-6 and TRBJ1-4; TRBD1 matches at 7 bases. Trimming cost V 6 bases and J 3 bases; bases outside gene matches: 7. This CDR3 comprises 15 residues. Germline assignment: CDR1 MNHNY and CDR2 SVGAGI (reference sequence).